What follows are 16 T cell receptor beta chains derived from one specimen sequenced in a study of T-cell reconstitution after alpha-beta-depleted transplantation in children. The authors prepared the TCRbeta library with unique molecular identifiers. TCRdb independently ran MiXCR on the PCR reads; one entry per CDR3 protein. The table includes about 160,000 distinct CDR3 sequences, approximately 12% detected once. The source material was PBMCs, sampled before TCRalphabeta/CD19-depleted stem cell transplant. The receptor set was obtained from a boy younger than 10 with acute myeloid leukemia, due to receive a stem cell transplant.

This clonotype came up many times. This sequence joins TRBV29-1 and TRBJ2-1; 10 bases align to TRBD1. The CDR3 is made up of 15 amino acids. In germline, CDR1 is SQVTM, CDR2 ANQGSEA. V gave up 5 bases and J gave up 1 base; unmatched junction bases: 5. The CDR3 DNA reads as TGCAGCGTTCTAGGGACAGGGGAATCCTACAATGAGCAGTTCTTC. Translated: CSVLGTGESYNEQFF.

This clonotype was counted at least ten times. V and J are TRBV30 and TRBJ1-1; D not resolved. There are 10 residues in the CDR3. V gave up 6 bases and J gave up 8 bases, with 10 bases separating them. Germline V gene data show CDR1 as GTSNPN and CDR2 as SVGIG (reference sequence). The CDR3 DNA reads as TGTGCCTGTAACGGCGGGGAAGCTTTCTTT. Protein sequence: CACNGGEAFF. The full variable domain, in which reference TRBV30 and TRBJ1-1 provide the parts outside the CDR3, is SQTIHQWPATLVQPVGSPLSLECTVEGTSNPNLYWYRQAAGRGLQLLFYSVGIGQISSEVPQNLSASRPQDRQFILSSKKLLLSDSGFYLCACNGGEAFFGQGTRLTVV.

This clonotype was observed at least ten times. The chain recombines TRBV10-3 with TRBJ2-1; the D gene is possibly TRBD2 (7 bases). V shed 3 bases and J shed 0 bases, with 27 bases lying between them. The length of the CDR3 is 21 residues. The germline V gene has CDR1 ENHRY and CDR2 SYGVKD. The CDR3 loop reads CAISEPGGGRGVFRSYNEQFF. The CDR3 bases are TGTGCCATCAGTGAACCCGGGGGCGGGAGAGGGGTCTTCCGCTCCTACAATGAGCAGTTCTTC.

This clonotype was counted at least ten times. The rearrangement links TRBV5-6 to TRBJ1-5, with 12 bases that match TRBD1. Germline values: CDR1 SGHDT, CDR2 YYEEEE. The CDR3 spans 18 residues. V trimming: 2 bases; J trimming: 2 bases; junction bases outside the gene matches: 8. In DNA, the CDR3 is TGTGCCAGCAGCTTTTGGGGGACAGGGGGCTTCGGCAATCAGCCCCAGCATTTT. The encoded protein is CASSFWGTGGFGNQPQHF.

This clonotype was counted at least ten times. The gene calls are TRBV28 and TRBJ2-3, with 11 bases fitting TRBD2. CDR1 and CDR2 (germline): MDHEN, SYDVKM. CDR3 size: 16 residues. The ends lost 6 bases at V and 5 bases at J; junction bases unmatched: 10. The CDR3, as DNA: TGTGCCAGCAGACCTTTAGCGGGGGGGCTTTTAGATACGCAGTATTTT. Amino acids: CASRPLAGGLLDTQYF.

This clonotype was detected ten times or more. The V and J genes are TRBV5-1 and TRBJ2-3; D is tentatively TRBD1 or TRBD2 (5 bases each). CDR3 length: 14 residues. Germline V CDR1 and CDR2: SGHRS, YFSETQ. With 5 bases removed from V and 0 bases from J, the gap between germline ends came to 10 bases. CDR3 in DNA: TGCGCCAGCAGATGGGACCCTAGCACAGATACGCAGTATTTT. Translation gives CASRWDPSTDTQYF.

This clonotype was counted at least ten times. The chain uses TRBV3-1 and TRBJ1-5, with D possibly matching TRBD1 (5 bases). Trimming took off 5 bases at V and 2 bases at J, with 13 bases between the two ends. Germline V gives CDR1 LGHDT, CDR2 YNNKEL (reference sequence). The CDR3 has 15 amino acids. CDR3 region: CASSKGTPGNQPQHF. In DNA form, the CDR3 reads TGTGCCAGCAGCAAGGGGACGCCGGGCAATCAGCCCCAGCATTTT.

This clonotype occurred many times. The rearrangement joins TRBV20-1 to TRBJ1-2, with TRBD1 matching 7 bases. The CDR3 spans 14 residues. Trimming removed 4 bases from V and 0 bases from J; junction bases left unmatched: 5. Germline CDR1 is DFQATT and CDR2 is SNEGSKA (reference sequence). The CDR3 DNA reads TGCAGTGCTAATAACAGGGGATCTAACTATGGCTACACCTTC. This encodes CSANNRGSNYGYTF.

This clonotype occurred a few times. Here the CDR3 DNA reads TGTGCCAGCAGCTTAGATCGTTTCGGTAGAAATCAGCCCCAGCATTTT. This encodes CASSLDRFGRNQPQHF. The rearrangement links TRBV7-9 to TRBJ1-5; D gene uncertain. The CDR3 runs 16 residues. V dropped 1 base and J dropped 4 bases, with 14 bases sitting between them. The V gene's germline CDR1 is SEHNR and CDR2 FQNEAQ (reference sequence).

Many counts were recorded for this clonotype. The chain carries TRBV12-3 or TRBV12-4 and TRBJ2-7; 7 bases are a match to TRBD1. J was trimmed by 4 bases and V by 6 bases; bases with no gene match: 6. This CDR3 has 13 residues. CDR3 region: CASRLRDSYEQYF. The CDR3 nucleotides are TGTGCCAGCAGGTTACGGGACAGTTACGAGCAGTACTTC.

This clonotype was seen many times. The CDR3 DNA follows: TGTGCCACCAGCAGAGATCTCGGGCAGGGGCGCATTGAGCAGTTCTTC. It encodes CATSRDLGQGRIEQFF. The V gene is TRBV15, the J gene TRBJ2-1; a possible D gene is TRBD1 (6 bases). V lost 0 bases and J lost 9, with 18 bases in between. The germline gives CDR1 LNHNV, CDR2 YYDKDF (reference sequence). The CDR3 totals 16 residues.

This clonotype was recorded many times. The V gene is TRBV10-2, the J gene TRBJ2-3; 7 nucleotides agree with TRBD2. From germline, CDR1 is WSHSY and CDR2 SAAADI. V lost 8 bases and J lost 0; bases outside the gene matches: 5. The length of the CDR3 is 14 residues. CDR3 loop: CASGGVYSTDTQYF. CDR3 DNA: TGCGCCAGCGGGGGGGTTTATAGCACAGATACGCAGTATTTT.

At least ten counts were recorded for this clonotype. The V call is TRBV6-2 or TRBV6-3, the J call TRBJ2-7, with 8 bases that match TRBD1. Losses at the gene ends were 6 bases for V and 0 bases for J; bases not matched to a gene: 4. The CDR3 runs 14 residues. Germline CDR1 is MNHEY and CDR2 is SVGEGT. The CDR3 sequence is CASRQGESSYEQYF. The DNA of the CDR3 is TGTGCCAGCAGACAGGGGGAGAGCTCCTACGAGCAGTACTTC.

This clonotype was counted ten times or more. The chain recombines TRBV4-1 with TRBJ2-5, with D possibly TRBD2 on 5 matching bases. The CDR3 loop spans 16 amino acids. Trimming took off 2 bases at V and 1 base at J, with 14 bases between the two ends. Germline CDR1 is MGHRA and CDR2 is YSYEKL. The chain's CDR3 is CASSQTSSSRQETQYF. The CDR3 DNA follows: TGCGCCAGCAGCCAAACGTCTAGCTCCCGCCAAGAGACCCAGTACTTC.

Many counts were recorded for this clonotype. The rearrangement links TRBV5-6 to TRBJ1-2, with D maybe TRBD1 (6 bases). This CDR3 spans 12 amino acids. Germline CDR1 and CDR2: SGHDT and YYEEEE. Trimming took 5 bases from V and 2 from J, leaving 7 bases between them. Written as DNA, the CDR3 is TGTGCCAGCAGTACAGGGAACTATGGCTACACCTTC. It specifies CASSTGNYGYTF. The variable domain in full, with the rest retrieved from reference TRBV5-6 and TRBJ1-2, is DAGVTQSPTHLIKTRGQQVTLRCSPKSGHDTVSWYQQALGQGPQFIFQYYEEEERQRGNFPDRFSGHQFPNYSSELNVNALLLGDSALYLCASSTGNYGYTFGSGTRLTVV.

Many counts were recorded for this clonotype. The CDR3 DNA is TGTGCCAGCAGCCCGGACAGGGGGCCTGGCTACACCTTC. Protein sequence: CASSPDRGPGYTF. The V and J genes are TRBV5-6 and TRBJ1-2, with TRBD1 identical over 11 bases. Germline CDR1 SGHDT, CDR2 YYEEEE. The CDR3 has 13 residues. After removal of 4 bases from V and 7 bases from J, the junction contained 3 bases not matched to a gene.